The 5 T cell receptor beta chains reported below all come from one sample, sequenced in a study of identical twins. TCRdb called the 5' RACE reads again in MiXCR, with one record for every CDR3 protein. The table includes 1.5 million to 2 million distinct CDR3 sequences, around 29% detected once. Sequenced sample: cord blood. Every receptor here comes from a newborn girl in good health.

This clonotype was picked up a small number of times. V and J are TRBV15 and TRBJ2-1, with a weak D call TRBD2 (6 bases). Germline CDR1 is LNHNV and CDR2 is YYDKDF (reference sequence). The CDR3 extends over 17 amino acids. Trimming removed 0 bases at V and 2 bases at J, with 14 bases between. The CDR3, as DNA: TGTGCCACCAGCAGAGATGTGCTCGCGGGGACCTACAATGAGCAGTTCTTC. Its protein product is CATSRDVLAGTYNEQFF.

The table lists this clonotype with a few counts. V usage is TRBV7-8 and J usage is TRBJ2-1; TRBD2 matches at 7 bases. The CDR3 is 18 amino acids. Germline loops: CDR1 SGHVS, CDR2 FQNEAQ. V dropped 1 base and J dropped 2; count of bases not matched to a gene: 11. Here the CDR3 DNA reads TGTGCCAGCAGCTTAGTCCCCCTTGCGGGAGCGGCCTACAATGAGCAGTTCTTC. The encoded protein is CASSLVPLAGAAYNEQFF.

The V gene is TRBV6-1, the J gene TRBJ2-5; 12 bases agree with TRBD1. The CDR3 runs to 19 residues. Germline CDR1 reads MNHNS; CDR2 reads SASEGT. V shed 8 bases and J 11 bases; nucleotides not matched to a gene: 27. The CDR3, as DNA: TGTGCCAGCCACGCCTTTGGGACAGGGGGCCTTATAGCCAAAAACGTTCAGTACTTC. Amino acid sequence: CASHAFGTGGLIAKNVQYF.

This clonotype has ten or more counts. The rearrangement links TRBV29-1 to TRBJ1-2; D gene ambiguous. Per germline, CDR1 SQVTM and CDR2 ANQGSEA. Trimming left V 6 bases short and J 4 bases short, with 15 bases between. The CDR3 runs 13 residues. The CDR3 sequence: CSVVTPDSYGYTF. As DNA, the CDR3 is TGCAGCGTGGTGACACCCGATAGCTATGGCTACACCTTC.

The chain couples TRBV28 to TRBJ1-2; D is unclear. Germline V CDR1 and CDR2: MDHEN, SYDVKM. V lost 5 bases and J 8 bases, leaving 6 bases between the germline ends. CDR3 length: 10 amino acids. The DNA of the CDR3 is TGTGCCAGCAGTCACGGCGGCTACACCTTC. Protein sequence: CASSHGGYTF.